This paragraph reports one T cell receptor (beta chain). The data derive from a study of blood T cell repertoires in COVID-19. Study context: Specimens from acute and convalescent COVID-19 originated in the United States, Italy and Spain. The cDNA or gDNA used as material had been derived from T cells, B-cell-depleted T cells, or PBMCs.

Per the original methods: Estimates of nucleated cell counts were drawn from the amplification of reference gene primers. Only in-frame clones appear in the TCRdb table, and some are missing; sequencing was by immunoSEQ multiplex PCR. D and trimming were read from the DNA, whereas the V and J calls and clone size are those reported in that table. The sample has 150,000 to 200,000 clones, 85% to 90% seen once; the top ten hold roughly 7%. The TCR was taken from a woman aged 80 or over in a cohort sampled during active or convalescent COVID-19. Sequencing input: peripheral blood.

The CDR3 bases are TGTGCCAGCAACCAGTACGGCTACACCTTC. This encodes CASNQYGYTF. This chain links TRBV28 with TRBJ1-2, with unresolved D. Germline lookup yields CDR1 MDHEN and CDR2 SYDVKM. The CDR3 sequence is 10 residues long. Trimming left V 7 bases short and J 8 bases short, with 8 bases between.